Listed below are T cell receptor beta chains from one sample, sequenced in a study of patients and donors after allogeneic stem cell transplantation. TCRdb re-called the RT-PCR reads with MiXCR, one entry per CDR3 protein. The data contain hundreds of thousands of distinct CDR3 sequences, roughly 17% of them singletons. Input material: blood, either unsorted or a sorted T cell fraction (not recorded which). These receptors came from a human donor who was either an allogeneic HSCT recipient or a stem cell or donor lymphocyte infusion donor (not recorded which). It is not recorded whose cells these are; they may come from a transplant donor. Each CDR3 is given with its conserved first and last residue. D genes are given only for firm matches. Expanded clones get a size class; other rows say once, few or many, or leave the size out.

j_gene: TRBJ1-1; abundance: few; d_gene: TRBD1; v_gene: TRBV12-3/TRBV12-4; CDR3nt: TGTGCCAGCAGTTACCGGGACAGGGTAACTGAAGCTTTCTTT; CDR3aa: CASSYRDRVTEAFF
j_gene: TRBJ2-7; abundance: -; d_gene: -; v_gene: TRBV4-1; CDR3nt: TGCGCCAGCAGCCAAGGCCCGGACAGAACCTACGAGCAGTACTTC; CDR3aa: CASSQGPDRTYEQYF
j_gene: TRBJ2-1; abundance: -; d_gene: TRBD2; v_gene: TRBV6-1; CDR3nt: TGTGCCAGCAAACGGGGCGGGAGCTCCTACAATGAGCAGTTCTTC; CDR3aa: CASKRGGSSYNEQFF
j_gene: TRBJ1-1; abundance: -; d_gene: TRBD1; v_gene: TRBV5-1; CDR3nt: TGCGCCAGCAGCGTAAGACAGGGGGCGCCGGGCACTGAAGCTTTCTTT; CDR3aa: CASSVRQGAPGTEAFF
j_gene: TRBJ2-7; abundance: many; d_gene: -; v_gene: TRBV7-9; CDR3nt: TGTGCCAGCAGCTTATCCACCTACGAGCAGTACTTC; CDR3aa: CASSLSTYEQYF
j_gene: TRBJ1-2; abundance: -; d_gene: -; v_gene: TRBV3-1; CDR3nt: TGTGCCAGCAGCCAAGATCGGGTTTGGGGGCTTCACTATGGCTACACCTTC; CDR3aa: CASSQDRVWGLHYGYTF
j_gene: TRBJ1-2; abundance: few; d_gene: -; v_gene: TRBV3-1; CDR3nt: TGTGCCAGCAGCCCCGGGGGGGTAAACTATGGCTACACCTTC; CDR3aa: CASSPGGVNYGYTF
j_gene: TRBJ2-3; abundance: -; d_gene: -; v_gene: TRBV7-9; CDR3nt: TGTGCCAGCAGCTCACTGGGAAGCGGAGATACGCAGTATTTT; CDR3aa: CASSSLGSGDTQYF
j_gene: TRBJ1-2; abundance: -; d_gene: -; v_gene: TRBV7-2; CDR3nt: TGTGCCAGCAGCCTACGGACCGTTTATGGCTACACCTTC; CDR3aa: CASSLRTVYGYTF
j_gene: TRBJ2-2; abundance: few; d_gene: -; v_gene: TRBV20-1; CDR3nt: TGCAGTGTTTGCCGCGCGAACACCGGGGAGCTGTTTTTT; CDR3aa: CSVCRANTGELFF
j_gene: TRBJ2-1; abundance: many; d_gene: -; v_gene: TRBV24-1; CDR3nt: TGTGCCACCAGTGAGGCCGTAAGTGGGTACAATGAGCAGTTCTTC; CDR3aa: CATSEAVSGYNEQFF
j_gene: TRBJ1-1; abundance: -; d_gene: -; v_gene: TRBV12-3/TRBV12-4; CDR3nt: TGTGCCAGCAGTTTAAGGTCCGGACCGAACACTGAAGCTTTCTTT; CDR3aa: CASSLRSGPNTEAFF
j_gene: TRBJ2-5; abundance: few; d_gene: TRBD2; v_gene: TRBV20-1; CDR3nt: TGCAGTGCCGGGAGGGGAAAGGAAGAGACCCAGTACTTC; CDR3aa: CSAGRGKEETQYF
j_gene: TRBJ2-3; abundance: -; d_gene: -; v_gene: TRBV15; CDR3nt: TGTGCCACCAGCAAGGGGAGGACAGGCCCGGCAGATACGCAGTATTTT; CDR3aa: CATSKGRTGPADTQYF
j_gene: TRBJ1-2; abundance: few; d_gene: -; v_gene: TRBV5-1; CDR3nt: TGCGCCAGCAGCCCCGGGGAGGGTGCGGATGGCTACACCTTC; CDR3aa: CASSPGEGADGYTF
j_gene: TRBJ2-7; abundance: -; d_gene: -; v_gene: TRBV7-2; CDR3nt: TGTGCCAGCAGCTTAGAGCCGGGGCACGTCGGCTACGAGCAGTACTTC; CDR3aa: CASSLEPGHVGYEQYF
j_gene: TRBJ1-1; abundance: few; d_gene: -; v_gene: TRBV28; CDR3nt: TGTGCCAGCAGGACGGAGGGTTGGGTCACTGAAGCTTTCTTT; CDR3aa: CASRTEGWVTEAFF
j_gene: TRBJ2-7; abundance: few; d_gene: -; v_gene: TRBV20-1; CDR3nt: TGCAGTGCTAGAGCGGGGATCTCCTACGAGCAGTACTTC; CDR3aa: CSARAGISYEQYF
j_gene: TRBJ1-1; abundance: -; d_gene: -; v_gene: TRBV2; CDR3nt: TGTGCCAGCAGTGAAGCAACGGACACTGAAGCTTTCTTT; CDR3aa: CASSEATDTEAFF
j_gene: TRBJ2-5; abundance: many; d_gene: -; v_gene: TRBV12-3/TRBV12-4; CDR3nt: TGTGCCAGCAGATTACCCTGGGCAGGGAGAGAGACCCAGTACTTC; CDR3aa: CASRLPWAGRETQYF
j_gene: TRBJ2-1; abundance: -; d_gene: -; v_gene: TRBV27; CDR3nt: TGTGCCAGCAGTTTATACGGGACCTACAATGAGCAGTTCTTC; CDR3aa: CASSLYGTYNEQFF
j_gene: TRBJ2-6; abundance: few; d_gene: -; v_gene: TRBV18; CDR3nt: TGTGCCAGCTCACCACCCCCCCGCCCCTCTGGGGCCAACGTCCTGACTTTC; CDR3aa: CASSPPPRPSGANVLTF
j_gene: TRBJ1-2; abundance: -; d_gene: TRBD1; v_gene: TRBV10-3; CDR3nt: TGTGCCATCGGACAGGCGGGCGATGGCTACACCTTC; CDR3aa: CAIGQAGDGYTF
j_gene: TRBJ1-1; abundance: -; d_gene: -; v_gene: TRBV11-1; CDR3nt: TGTGCCAGCAGCTTAGCGAGGAGTTTAGGACGGCAGCTGAACACTGAAGCTTTCTTT; CDR3aa: CASSLARSLGRQLNTEAFF